Reported below is one T cell receptor beta chain. The target of this receptor is not known. There are no base qualities to consult, and no much larger clone falls within one base. The data stem from a study of cytomegalovirus exposure and HLA in healthy donors (dated by TCRdb to 2015 to 2018). Notes on the research overall: According to an earlier analysis of several hundred of the donors, about 190 million T cells yielded roughly 100 million unique TCR beta sequences and about 280 Gb of sequence data. An earlier analysis of roughly 580 of the donors used high-throughput TCR beta sequencing to judge whether each TCR beta V gene segment behaved as functional or pseudogenic. On average, over 200,000 unique TCR beta nucleotide sequences were sequenced per donor among about 400 genotyped donors of the cohort, with roughly 20% of those sequences being non-productive. A later genetic analysis took genome-wide SNP genotypes for about 65% of the 666 donors and used that subset as a discovery cohort. An early release that covered roughly 600 HLA-typed donors contained approximately 300 gigabases of sequencing data and 85 million to 100 million unique TCR sequences. A separate validation cohort of about 110 different subjects was used in addition to the approximately 700-subject first cohort. The later analysis used no new phenotypic data to find candidate immune exposures, relying instead on TCR beta sequences and their occurrence across donors. Typing coverage differed by locus: A, B, C, DRB1 and DQB1 were typed in about 620-640 donors, DQA1 in about 510, DPA1 in 600 to 610, and DPB1 in 450 to 490. A handful of DR-DQ haplotypes were handled as single units for association and clustering because linkage in the cohort was strong. All discovery cohort repertoires had been generated on a single sequencing platform. HLA typing included class I and class II loci at four-digit resolution. To study patterns of TCR occurrence, a later analysis re-analyzed previously published TCR beta repertoires from several hundred donors and added high-resolution HLA genotyping. The aim of the study was to test whether cataloging public T cell receptors could identify signatures of past pathogen exposure. To predict cytomegalovirus infection status, the study combined high-throughput TCR immunosequencing, statistical association of individual TCRs with disease status, and machine learning. The T cell repertoires of several hundred subjects were profiled by immunosequencing and related to cytomegalovirus serostatus. Alongside the repertoire data, information on donor age, sex, ethnicity and CMV serostatus was compiled. Of the 300 to 400 genotyped donors, approximately 83% fell in the genetic ancestry cluster associated with self-reported Caucasian donors. General study outcomes and caveats: A later analysis found that TCR association rates varied across HLA loci, with DRB1 alleles showing the most associated TCRs and HLA-C alleles the fewest. According to a later analysis, most CMV-associated TCR beta chains appeared to be HLA-restricted, and the HLA associations seemed to be driven largely by CMV exposure. The authors suggested that the approach could potentially be extended to other disease states and immunological phenotypes. When HLA alleles, especially DR and DQ, strongly co-occurred, attributing TCR associations to individual alleles was difficult. Correlated functional status among segregating V segments might be attributable to linkage disequilibrium, but an unknown experimental factor could not be ruled out. Because counts were too low, around 18 rarely observed V segments, including chromosome 9 orphons, were left out of the earlier analysis of 500 to 750 of the donors. The classifier was reported to diagnose cytomegalovirus status with high specificity and sensitivity in both the original and validation cohorts. In vitro tests confirmed that three of the cytomegalovirus-associated TCR beta chains recognize cytomegalovirus antigens. Across donors, most TCR sequences were observed very rarely, whereas some public TCRs were present in many individuals. Because the 87-base-pair reads could not distinguish some IMGT-functional V segments, including TRBV6-2 and TRBV6-3, those segments were excluded. At a false discovery rate of 0.05, a later analysis linked some 18,000 TCR beta sequences to specific HLA alleles. In a later analysis, HLA-associated TCR beta chains showed more clonal expansion and lower generation probabilities than non-associated chains that were equally common. Because HLA typing was missing for some donors at each locus, association tests included only the typed subset. For the cohort, immune exposure information was limited to CMV serostatus. Broadly in line with IMGT annotations, most TCR beta V segments showed up in productive rearrangements about 87% or about 30% of the time in an earlier analysis of about 500 of the donors. A cluster of highly shared sequence variants was judged likely to be a technical artifact of the sequencing pipeline. A total of about 150 TCR beta chains were listed by the study as associated with cytomegalovirus. V-gene and J-gene trimming of TCR beta chains was associated with a missense DCLRE1C variant in a later genetic analysis, and the association was replicated in an independent cohort. A further reported finding was that TCR beta sequences accurately predicted the HLA-A and HLA-B alleles for most subjects in the first cohort. The presence/absence analyses assumed that sequencing depth was roughly uniform across donors, and that assumption may not be true. Several of the top co-occurrence clusters appeared to be linked to parvovirus B19, influenza, CMV and Epstein-Barr virus, according to a later analysis. A later genetic analysis reported fewer N-insertions in productive TCRs among donors in an Asian-associated ancestry cluster than the roughly 700-donor mean. Only TCR beta chains were sequenced in this cohort, and the absence of alpha or paired-chain data limited detectable features.

The CDR3 sequence holds 13 residues, the cysteine and phenylalanine included. The entry retains the CDR3 DNA only, 39 bases that are in frame from base 1. V and J are truncated by 8 bases and 5 bases respectively, leaving an intervening sequence of 13 bases. CDR1 and CDR2 (SNHLY, FYNNEI) derive from the germline V gene. In total, roughly 710 healthy bone marrow donors made up the cohort. Cohort members were all nominally healthy when sampled, although unrecorded immune exposures were likely present. The donor tested CMV seropositive and was one of the 289 seropositive cohort members. A peripheral blood sample was collected from each donor, and TCR beta sequencing was performed on peripheral blood mononuclear cells. Genomic DNA extraction from the blood cell samples was performed with the Qiagen DNeasy Blood Extraction Kit. The library was generated by the immunoSEQ multiplex PCR assay. For the multiplex PCR, a mixture combining 60 forward primers for TCR Vbeta segments and 13 reverse primers for TCR Jbeta segments was used. A multiplex PCR assay on genomic DNA amplified the CDR3 region of rearranged TCR beta genes. The Illumina HiSeq System was used to sequence the amplified TCR beta libraries as 87-base-pair reads. The source study handled its data this way. In a later analysis, 77 million or so unique TCR beta chains were counted across the 500 to 850 repertoires, and some 10 million of these chains were shared by at least two donors. A nearest-neighbor algorithm error-corrected the raw reads and collapsed the reads into unique sequences, merging closely related sequences to remove PCR and sequencing errors. CDR3 sequences were aligned to IMGT reference sequences to assign V, D and J gene segments. For a sequence to be retained, a match of at least six nucleotides was required to both a V gene segment and a J gene segment. A rearrangement counted as productive if the CDR3 had no stop codons and remained in frame with V and J, and every other rearrangement counted as non-productive. Following IMGT convention, CDR3 was defined as the stretch from the second conserved V-encoded cysteine up to the conserved J-encoded phenylalanine. Sequences without an unambiguous match to a single V gene segment were excluded from the earlier analysis of over 500 of the donors. An earlier analysis of 587 of the donors classified V segments as functional when productive rearrangements were above 56.7% and as segregating when the standard deviation between donors was above 5%. A statistical classification framework was developed to diagnose cytomegalovirus status using the catalog of TCR beta chain sequences. V and J gene assignment, in a later analysis, came from comparing TCR nucleotide sequences with IMGT/GENE-DB human TR gene sequences. In a later analysis, CDR3 sequences and most-parsimonious VDJ recombination scenarios were assigned using the TCRdist pipeline. A later analysis defined each TCR beta chain by its CDR3 amino acid sequence plus V-gene family, and excluded reads lacking a unique V-gene family. In a later analysis, some 600 highly shared, low-generation-probability nucleotide sequences were removed to address suspected cross-contamination and a sequencing artifact. For each public chain, a later analysis derived a clonal expansion index from normalized ranks of inferred template counts within each repertoire. Generation probabilities in a later analysis came from a VDJ recombination model fitted to out-of-frame rearrangements, and those results were checked against IGoR. In a later analysis, TCR-TCR, TCR-HLA and TCR-CMV co-occurrence was scored with hypergeometric tests, and a repertoire-size bias correction was applied to TCR pairs. To estimate false discovery rates, a later analysis permuted the HLA or CMV assignments 20 times. In a later analysis, co-occurring TCRs were grouped using DBSCAN, and TCRdist sequence similarity was added for clustering within HLA-allele-positive subsets. For co-occurrence clustering, repertoires with fewer than 30,000 or more than 120,000 public chains were excluded, along with about five repertoires with anomalous nucleotide sharing. TCRdb took this table from immuneACCESS and kept in-frame rearrangements with V and J called. Such tables lack part of the clones; where checked against another copy, unresolved V genes explain under half of the gap, and the rest is unexplained. The V and J calls and the clone size are those of that table, but D and trimming were determined from the DNA. This sample holds tens of thousands of clones; 70% to 90% were observed only once. The ten largest clones capture roughly 5.9% of the sample.

In this chain, TRBV2 is recombined with TRBJ2-1, with the D segment identity uncertain. The specimen was PBMCs. The clonotype comes from a woman aged 18-29 years in good health and CMV-seropositive. The sequenced DNA is TGTGCCAGCTTATCCCTAGTTGACAATGAGCAGTTCTTC. Its protein is CASLSLVDNEQFF.